This T cell receptor (beta chain) originates from a study of graft-versus-host responses after intestinal transplantation. Per germline, CDR1 SGHRS and CDR2 YFSETQ. The CDR3 consists of 16 residues. The V gene lost 3 bases and the J gene lost 2 bases, with 17 bases spanning the gap. The method was immunoSEQ multiplex PCR; TCRdb's version includes in-frame clones alone and lacks a portion of them. The table shows about 19,000 clones, with around nine tenths occurring only once. This sequence originates from a human patient who received an intestinal transplant, so some T cells may come from the graft donor. Sequencing was performed on bone marrow, taken roughly 130 days after transplant. J is TRBJ2-5 and V is TRBV5-1; possibly TRBD1 for D (7 bases). In DNA, the CDR3 is TGCGCCAGCAGCTCAGGAGGGACAGCCATTCAAGAGACCCAGTACTTC. Its protein is CASSSGGTAIQETQYF.